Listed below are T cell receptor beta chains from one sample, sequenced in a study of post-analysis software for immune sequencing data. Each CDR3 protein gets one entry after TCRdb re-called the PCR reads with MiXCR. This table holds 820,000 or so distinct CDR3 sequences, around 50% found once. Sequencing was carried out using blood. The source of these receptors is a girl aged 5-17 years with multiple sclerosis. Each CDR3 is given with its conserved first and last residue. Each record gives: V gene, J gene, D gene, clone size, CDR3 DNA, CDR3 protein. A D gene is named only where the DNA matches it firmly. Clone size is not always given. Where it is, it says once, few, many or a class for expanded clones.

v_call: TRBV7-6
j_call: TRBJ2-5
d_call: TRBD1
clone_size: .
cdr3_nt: TGTGCCAGCAGCTTAACAGGGGCGACAGAGACCCAGTACTTC
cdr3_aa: CASSLTGATETQYF

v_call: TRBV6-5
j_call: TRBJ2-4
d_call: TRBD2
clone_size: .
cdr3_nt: TGTGCCAGCAGTTACATGGGCGGGGGGACCCCTGCGGACATTCAGTACTTC
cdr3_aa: CASSYMGGGTPADIQYF

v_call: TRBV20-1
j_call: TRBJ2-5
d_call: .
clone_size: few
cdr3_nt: TGCAGTGCTCCTACAGTGGGGCGGGGGACCCAGTACTTC
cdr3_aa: CSAPTVGRGTQYF

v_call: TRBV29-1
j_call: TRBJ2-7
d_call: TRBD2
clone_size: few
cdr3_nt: TGCAGCGTGGGACCGACTAGCGGGAGACTCTCCTACGAGCAGTACTTC
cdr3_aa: CSVGPTSGRLSYEQYF

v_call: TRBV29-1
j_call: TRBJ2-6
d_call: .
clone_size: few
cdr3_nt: TGCAGCGTTGCCCCGCTACTCTCTGGGGCCAACGTCCTGACTTTC
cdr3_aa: CSVAPLLSGANVLTF

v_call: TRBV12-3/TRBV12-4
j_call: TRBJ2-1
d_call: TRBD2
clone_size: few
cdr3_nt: TGTGCCAGCAGTCCTTACCCCCGGGGGGGACCCAACAACAATGAGCAGTTCTTC
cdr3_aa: CASSPYPRGGPNNNEQFF

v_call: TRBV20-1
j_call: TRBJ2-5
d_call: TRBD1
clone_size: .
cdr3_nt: TGCAGTGCTAGTCACAGGGGGCTGCAAGAGACCCAGTACTTC
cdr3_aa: CSASHRGLQETQYF

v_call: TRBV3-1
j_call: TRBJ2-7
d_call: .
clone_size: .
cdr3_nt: TGTGCCAGCAGCCAAGCACCTAACTACGAGCAGTACTTC
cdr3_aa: CASSQAPNYEQYF

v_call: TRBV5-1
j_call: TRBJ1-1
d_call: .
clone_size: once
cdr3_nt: TGCGCCAGCAGCGGGGGACTTATTCAACAAGAAGCTTTCTTT
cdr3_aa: CASSGGLIQQEAFF

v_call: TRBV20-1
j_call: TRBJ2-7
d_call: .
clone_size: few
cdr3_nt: TGCAGTGCTAGAGATTGGGGCGAGTTATCCTACGAGCAGTACTTC
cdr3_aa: CSARDWGELSYEQYF

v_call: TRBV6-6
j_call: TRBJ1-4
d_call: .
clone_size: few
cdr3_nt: TGTGCCAGCAAGGATTCGGACAGCGAAAAACTGTTTTTT
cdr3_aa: CASKDSDSEKLFF

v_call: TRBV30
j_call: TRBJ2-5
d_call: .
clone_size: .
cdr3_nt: TGTGCCTGGAGTGGCGGGGAGACCCAGTACTTC
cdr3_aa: CAWSGGETQYF

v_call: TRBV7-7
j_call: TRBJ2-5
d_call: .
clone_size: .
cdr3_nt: TGTGCCAGCAGCGGGACGGTGAAAGAGACCCAGTACTTC
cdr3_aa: CASSGTVKETQYF

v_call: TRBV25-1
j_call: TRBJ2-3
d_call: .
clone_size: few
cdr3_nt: TGTGCCAGCAGTGAATTTAGGACAGTAGGGGATACGCAGTATTTT
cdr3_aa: CASSEFRTVGDTQYF

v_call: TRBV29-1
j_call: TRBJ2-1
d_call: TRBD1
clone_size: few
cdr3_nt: TGCAGCGTTGAAGGTCAGGGGGAAACCTACAATGAGCAGTTCTTC
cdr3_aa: CSVEGQGETYNEQFF

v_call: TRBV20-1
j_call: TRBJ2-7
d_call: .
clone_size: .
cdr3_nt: TGCAGTGCTAGAGGGGGCTCCGAGTACGAGCAGTACTTC
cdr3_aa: CSARGGSEYEQYF

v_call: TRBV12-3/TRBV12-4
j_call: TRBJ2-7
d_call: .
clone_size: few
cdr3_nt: TGTGCCAGCAGTTTGGTTGAAGGTAACGAGCAGTACTTC
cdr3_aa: CASSLVEGNEQYF

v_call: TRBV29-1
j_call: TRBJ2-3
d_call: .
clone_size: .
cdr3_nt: TGCAGCGCTGACGCGGGGCCTAGCACAGATACGCAGTATTTT
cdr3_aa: CSADAGPSTDTQYF

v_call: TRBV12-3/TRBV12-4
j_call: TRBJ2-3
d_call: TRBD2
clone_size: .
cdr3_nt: TGTGCCAGCAGTTACCGGACTAGCGGGGTTAGCACAGATACGCAGTATTTT
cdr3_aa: CASSYRTSGVSTDTQYF

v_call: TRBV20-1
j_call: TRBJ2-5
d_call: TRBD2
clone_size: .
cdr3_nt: TGCAGTGCTGCGCAAGGGACTAGCGGACAAGAGACCCAGTACTTC
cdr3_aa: CSAAQGTSGQETQYF

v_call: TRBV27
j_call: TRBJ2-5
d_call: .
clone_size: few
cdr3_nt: TGTGCCAGCAGTTTAACCGGCAGGGGAAGGGGAGAGACCCAGTACTTC
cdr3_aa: CASSLTGRGRGETQYF

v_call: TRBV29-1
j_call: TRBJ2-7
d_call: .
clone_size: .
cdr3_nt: TGCAGCGTTGAAGAAGGTGGGGGTACTTACGAGCAGTACTTC
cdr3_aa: CSVEEGGGTYEQYF

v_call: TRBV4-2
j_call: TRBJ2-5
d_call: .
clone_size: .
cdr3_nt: TGTGCCAGCAGCCAAGAGGGATCTGCACAAGAGACCCAGTACTTC
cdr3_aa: CASSQEGSAQETQYF

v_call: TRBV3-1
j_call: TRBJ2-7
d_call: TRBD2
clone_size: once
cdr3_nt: TGTGCCAGCAGCCCGTATAGCGGGACGTTCACTTACGAGCAGTACTTC
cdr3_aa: CASSPYSGTFTYEQYF

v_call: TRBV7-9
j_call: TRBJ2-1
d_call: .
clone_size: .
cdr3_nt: TGTGCCAGCAGCTTAGAACTAGTCGTTAAGTTGTATCCAGACAATGAGCAGTTCTTC
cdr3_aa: CASSLELVVKLYPDNEQFF

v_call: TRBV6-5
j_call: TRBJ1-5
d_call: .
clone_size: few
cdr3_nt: TGTGCCAGCAGTTACTCCCTACAGGCGGATCAGCCCCAGCATTTT
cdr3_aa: CASSYSLQADQPQHF

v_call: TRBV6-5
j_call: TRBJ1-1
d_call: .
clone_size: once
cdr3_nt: TGTGCCAGCAGTTACCGGGGGGTGCGGAACACTGAAGCTTTCTTT
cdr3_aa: CASSYRGVRNTEAFF

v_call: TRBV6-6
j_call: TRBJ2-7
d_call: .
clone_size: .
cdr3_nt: TGTGCCAGCAGTAGGGTAATCTACGAGCAGTACTTC
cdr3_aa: CASSRVIYEQYF

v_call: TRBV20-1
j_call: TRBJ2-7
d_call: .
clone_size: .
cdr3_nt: TGCAGTGCTGGGGGACACACCGAGCAGTACTTC
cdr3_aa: CSAGGHTEQYF

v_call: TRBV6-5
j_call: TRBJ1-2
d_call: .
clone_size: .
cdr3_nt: TGTGCCAGCAGTTACGACGTAGCTAACTATGGCTACACCTTC
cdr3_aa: CASSYDVANYGYTF

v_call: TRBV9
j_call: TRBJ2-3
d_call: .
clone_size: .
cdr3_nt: TGTGCCAGCAGCGTAGGAGTGGACAAAACCACAGATACGCAGTATTTT
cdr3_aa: CASSVGVDKTTDTQYF

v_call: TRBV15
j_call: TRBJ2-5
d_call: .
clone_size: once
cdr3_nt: TGTGCCACCAGCAGAGATAGAAGAGACTATGAGCAGTACTTC
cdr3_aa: CATSRDRRDYEQYF

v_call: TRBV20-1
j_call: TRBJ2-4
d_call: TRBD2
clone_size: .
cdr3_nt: TGCAGTGCCCCCCCCACGGGGGGACTAGCCAAAAACATTCAGTACTTC
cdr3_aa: CSAPPTGGLAKNIQYF